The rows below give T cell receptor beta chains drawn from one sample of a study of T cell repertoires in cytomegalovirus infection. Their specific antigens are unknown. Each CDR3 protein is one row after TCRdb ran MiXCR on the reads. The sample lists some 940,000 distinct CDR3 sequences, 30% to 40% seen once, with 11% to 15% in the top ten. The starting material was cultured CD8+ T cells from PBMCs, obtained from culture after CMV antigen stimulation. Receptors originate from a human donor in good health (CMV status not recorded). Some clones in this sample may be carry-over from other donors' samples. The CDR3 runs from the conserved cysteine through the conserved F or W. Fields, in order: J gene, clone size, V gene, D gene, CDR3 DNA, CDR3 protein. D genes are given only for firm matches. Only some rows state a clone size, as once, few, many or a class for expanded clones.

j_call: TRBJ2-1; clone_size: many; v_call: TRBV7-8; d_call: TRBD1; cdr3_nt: TGTGCCAGCAGCCATGGACAGGGGTTTAGCATAAATGAGCAGTTCTTC; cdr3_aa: CASSHGQGFSINEQFF
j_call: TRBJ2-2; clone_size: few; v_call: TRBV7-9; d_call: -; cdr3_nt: TGTGCCAGCAGCTCAGGGGACACAAACACCGGGGAGCTGTTTTTT; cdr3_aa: CASSSGDTNTGELFF
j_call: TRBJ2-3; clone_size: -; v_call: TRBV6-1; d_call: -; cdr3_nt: TGTGCCAGTTACTTTCAGGGCACAGATACGCAGTATTTT; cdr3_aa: CASYFQGTDTQYF
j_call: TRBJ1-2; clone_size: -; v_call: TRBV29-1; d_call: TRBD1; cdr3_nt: TGCAGCGTTATGCCCGGGACAGTCTATGGCTACACCTTC; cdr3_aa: CSVMPGTVYGYTF
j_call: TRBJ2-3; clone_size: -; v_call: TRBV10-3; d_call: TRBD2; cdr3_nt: TGTGCCATCAGTGGCGGATCTAGCGGGGCCTCAGGTGATACGCAGTATTTT; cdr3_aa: CAISGGSSGASGDTQYF
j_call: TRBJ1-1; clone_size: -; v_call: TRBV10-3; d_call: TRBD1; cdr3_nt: TGTGCCATCAGAGACCGGGACAGGGGGCCTAGGACTGAAGCTTTCTTT; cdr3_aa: CAIRDRDRGPRTEAFF
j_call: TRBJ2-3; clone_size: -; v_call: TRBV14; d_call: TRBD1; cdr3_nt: TGTGCCAGCAGCCACCTGGACAGGGAAGACACAGATACGCAGTATTTT; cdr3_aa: CASSHLDREDTDTQYF
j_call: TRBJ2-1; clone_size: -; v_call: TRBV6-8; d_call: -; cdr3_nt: TGTGCCAGCAGTTACGAACTAGCATCTAATGAGCAGTTCTTC; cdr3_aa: CASSYELASNEQFF
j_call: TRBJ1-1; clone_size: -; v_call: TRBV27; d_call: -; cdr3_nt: TGTGCCAGCAGTTTAACCCCCCCAGGGTTCACTGAAGCTTTCTTT; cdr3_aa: CASSLTPPGFTEAFF
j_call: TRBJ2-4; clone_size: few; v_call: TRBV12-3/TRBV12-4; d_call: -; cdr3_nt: TGTGCCTCTAGGGGGGGAAACATTCAGTACTTC; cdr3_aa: CASRGGNIQYF
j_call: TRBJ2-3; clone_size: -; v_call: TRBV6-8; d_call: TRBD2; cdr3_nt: TGTGCCAGCAGTTACCTCCTGACTAGCGGGGGGACAGATACGCAGTATTTT; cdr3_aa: CASSYLLTSGGTDTQYF
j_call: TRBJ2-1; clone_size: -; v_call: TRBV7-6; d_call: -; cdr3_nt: TGTGCCAGCAGCCTTCATGTGGTCAACTCCTACAATGAGCAGTTCTTC; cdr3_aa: CASSLHVVNSYNEQFF
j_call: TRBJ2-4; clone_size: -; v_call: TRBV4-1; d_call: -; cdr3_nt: TGCGCCAGCAGCCAAGTTGATGTAGCCAAAAACATTCAGTACTTC; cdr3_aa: CASSQVDVAKNIQYF
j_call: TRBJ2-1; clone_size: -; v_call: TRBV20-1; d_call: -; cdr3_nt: TGCAGTGCTAGTTATGTCAATGAGCAGTTCTTC; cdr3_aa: CSASYVNEQFF
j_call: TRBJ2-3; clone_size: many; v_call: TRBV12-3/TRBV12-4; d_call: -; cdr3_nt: TGTGCCAGCAGTTCCTCAGAGGAAGGGTCCACAGATACGCAGTATTTT; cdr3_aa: CASSSSEEGSTDTQYF
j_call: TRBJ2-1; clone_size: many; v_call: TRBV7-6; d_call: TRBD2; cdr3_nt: TGTGCCAGCAGCTTATCTAGCGGGGTTTCCTACAATGAGCAGTTCTTC; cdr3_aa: CASSLSSGVSYNEQFF
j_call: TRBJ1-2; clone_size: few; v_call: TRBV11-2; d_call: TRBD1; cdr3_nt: TGTGCCAGCAGCTTAGGGACAGGGGTTATCAACTATGGCTACACCTTC; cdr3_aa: CASSLGTGVINYGYTF
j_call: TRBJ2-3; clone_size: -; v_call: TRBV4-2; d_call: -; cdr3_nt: TGTGCCAGCAGCGAACAACTGGACACAGATACGCAGTATTTT; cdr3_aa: CASSEQLDTDTQYF
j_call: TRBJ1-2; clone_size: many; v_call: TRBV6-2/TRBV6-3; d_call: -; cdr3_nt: TGTGCCAGCGCAAGGTTCAAACAGGACCCTAACTATGGCTACACCTTC; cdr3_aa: CASARFKQDPNYGYTF
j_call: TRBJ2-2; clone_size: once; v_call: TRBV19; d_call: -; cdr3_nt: TGTGCCAGTAACGTCGGGGCCGGGGAGCTGTTTTTT; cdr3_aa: CASNVGAGELFF
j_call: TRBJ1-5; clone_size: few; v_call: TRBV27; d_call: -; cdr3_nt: TGTGCCAGCAGTTTTTTTACCGAGGGGGGAAGTTTGGCCCAGCATTTT; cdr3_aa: CASSFFTEGGSLAQHF
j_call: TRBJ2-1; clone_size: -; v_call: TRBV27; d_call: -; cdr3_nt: TGTGCCAGCAGTTTAATCGGTTCAGGCGACAATGAGCAGTTCTTC; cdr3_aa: CASSLIGSGDNEQFF
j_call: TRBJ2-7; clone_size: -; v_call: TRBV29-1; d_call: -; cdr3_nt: TGCAGCGTTGTCTCACAGACCTCCTACGAGCAGTACTTC; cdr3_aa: CSVVSQTSYEQYF
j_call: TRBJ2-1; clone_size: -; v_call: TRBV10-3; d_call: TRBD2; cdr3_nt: TGTGCCATTGGGACTAGCGGGGGGATTTACAATGAGCAGTTCTTC; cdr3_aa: CAIGTSGGIYNEQFF
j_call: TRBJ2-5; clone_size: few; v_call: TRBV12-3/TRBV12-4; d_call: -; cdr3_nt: TGTGCCACCTGGGTGGCGGGGCAAGAGACCCAGTACTTC; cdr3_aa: CATWVAGQETQYF
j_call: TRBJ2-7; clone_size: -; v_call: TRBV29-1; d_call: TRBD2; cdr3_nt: TGCAGCGTTGAAGATGGGACTAGCGGGGTCTACGAGCAGTACTTC; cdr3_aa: CSVEDGTSGVYEQYF
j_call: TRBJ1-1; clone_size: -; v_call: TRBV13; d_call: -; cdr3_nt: TGTGCCAGCAGTGAAGGCGGGTTGAACACTGAAGCTTTCTTT; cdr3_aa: CASSEGGLNTEAFF
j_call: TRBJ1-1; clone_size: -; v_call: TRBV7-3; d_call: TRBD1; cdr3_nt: TGTGCCAGCAGCTTAAAGGTCCTAATCGGGACAGAGAACACTGAAGCTTTCTTT; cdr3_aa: CASSLKVLIGTENTEAFF